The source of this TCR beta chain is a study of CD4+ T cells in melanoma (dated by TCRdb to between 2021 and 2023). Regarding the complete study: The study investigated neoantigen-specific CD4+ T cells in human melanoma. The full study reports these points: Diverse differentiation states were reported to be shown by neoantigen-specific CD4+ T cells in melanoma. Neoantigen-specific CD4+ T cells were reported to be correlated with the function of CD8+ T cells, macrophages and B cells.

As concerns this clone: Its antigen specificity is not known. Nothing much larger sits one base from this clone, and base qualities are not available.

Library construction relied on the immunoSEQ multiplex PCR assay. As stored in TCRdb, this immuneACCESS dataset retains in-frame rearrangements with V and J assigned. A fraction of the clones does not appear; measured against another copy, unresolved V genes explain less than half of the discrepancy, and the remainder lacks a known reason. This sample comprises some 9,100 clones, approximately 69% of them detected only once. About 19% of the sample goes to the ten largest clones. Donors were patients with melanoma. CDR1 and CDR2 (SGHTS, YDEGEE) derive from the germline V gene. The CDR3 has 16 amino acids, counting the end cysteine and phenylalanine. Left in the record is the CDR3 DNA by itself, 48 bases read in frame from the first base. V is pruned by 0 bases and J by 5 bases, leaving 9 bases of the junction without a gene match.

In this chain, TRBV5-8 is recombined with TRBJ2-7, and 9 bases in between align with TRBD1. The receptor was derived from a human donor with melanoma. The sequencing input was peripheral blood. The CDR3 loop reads CASSLEAGQGMDEQYF. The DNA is TGTGCCAGCAGCTTGGAAGCCGGACAGGGGATGGACGAGCAGTACTTC.